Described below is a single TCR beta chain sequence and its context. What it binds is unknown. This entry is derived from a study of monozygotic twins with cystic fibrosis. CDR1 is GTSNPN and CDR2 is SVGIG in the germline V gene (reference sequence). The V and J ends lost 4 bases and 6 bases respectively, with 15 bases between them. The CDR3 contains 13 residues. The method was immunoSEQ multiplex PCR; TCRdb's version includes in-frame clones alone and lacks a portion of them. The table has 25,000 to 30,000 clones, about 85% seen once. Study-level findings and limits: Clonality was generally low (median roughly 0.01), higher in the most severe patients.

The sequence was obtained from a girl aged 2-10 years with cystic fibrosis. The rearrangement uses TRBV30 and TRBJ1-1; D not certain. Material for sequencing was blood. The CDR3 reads CAWNPTAGAEAFF. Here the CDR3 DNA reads TGTGCCTGGAATCCCACGGCCGGGGCTGAAGCTTTCTTT. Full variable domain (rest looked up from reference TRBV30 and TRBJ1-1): SQTIHQWPATLVQPVGSPLSLECTVEGTSNPNLYWYRQAAGRGLQLLFYSVGIGQISSEVPQNLSASRPQDRQFILSSKKLLLSDSGFYLCAWNPTAGAEAFFGQGTRLTVV.